Listed below are T cell receptor beta chains from one sample, sequenced in a study of blood T cells in healthy people across ages. Using its own MiXCR run on the 5' RACE reads, TCRdb lists one record per CDR3 protein. The sample gives under 1,100,000 distinct CDR3 sequences, under 30% of which show up once; 0.75% is in the top ten. These data are also associated with another study on T cells of mothers and their children.

Sample: blood. The receptors stem from a girl aged 2-15 years in good health. The CDR3 runs from the conserved cysteine through the conserved F or W. A D gene is named only where the DNA matches it firmly. For some rows the clone size is stated as once, few or many, or as a class when expanded; others skip it.

TRBD2 | TRBJ2-5 | few | TRBV20-1 | TGCAGTGCTAGTAGAAGCGGGGGGCATCAAGAGACCCAGTACTTC | CSASRSGGHQETQYF
TRBD1 | TRBJ2-5 | NA | TRBV20-1 | TGCAGTGCTAGAGATCAAGGGACAGCCCAAGAGACCCAGTACTTC | CSARDQGTAQETQYF
TRBD2 | TRBJ2-1 | NA | TRBV6-5 | TGTGCCAGCAGTTTATTTCCCGCCTTCTTAGCGGGAGGTGGTAATGAGCAGTTCTTC | CASSLFPAFLAGGGNEQFF
TRBD2 | TRBJ2-1 | few | TRBV7-2 | TGTGCCAGCAGCTACGGCGGGGGATCCTACAATGAGCAGTTCTTC | CASSYGGGSYNEQFF
NA | TRBJ2-5 | few | TRBV6-2/TRBV6-3 | TGTGCCAGCGGACCCGGCCCTCACAGAACAGCTCGGCAGGAGACCCAGTACTTC | CASGPGPHRTARQETQYF
TRBD2 | TRBJ2-1 | NA | TRBV4-3 | TGCGCCAGCAGCCGCGGACTAGCGGGCCTCGAGCAGTTCTTC | CASSRGLAGLEQFF
TRBD2 | TRBJ2-4 | few | TRBV29-1 | TGCAGCGTCCCCGGGACTAGCGGGACAGCCAAAAACATTCAGTACTTC | CSVPGTSGTAKNIQYF
NA | TRBJ1-5 | NA | TRBV12-3/TRBV12-4 | TGTGCCAGCAGTTTCAACACAGGGACCAATCAGCCCCAGCATTTT | CASSFNTGTNQPQHF
TRBD1 | TRBJ2-7 | NA | TRBV7-2 | TGTGCCAGCAGCTCAGGGGGGACAGGGGTCTCCTACGAGCAGTACTTC | CASSSGGTGVSYEQYF
NA | TRBJ1-1 | few | TRBV10-3 | TGTGCCATCAGTGAGTCGCTTACAGGGACGAGAATGAACACTGAAGCTTTCTTT | CAISESLTGTRMNTEAFF
NA | TRBJ1-4 | NA | TRBV7-2 | TGTGCCAGCAGCGGGAGATTTGAAAAACTGTTTTTT | CASSGRFEKLFF
TRBD2 | TRBJ2-1 | few | TRBV19 | TGTGCCAGTAGTTCCTCTTCGGGAGGGACCCACAATGAGCAGTTCTTC | CASSSSSGGTHNEQFF
NA | TRBJ2-3 | few | TRBV11-3 | TGTGCCAGCAGCTATTCCGTTTTAGTGGGGGAGCTAAATACGCAGTATTTT | CASSYSVLVGELNTQYF
TRBD2 | TRBJ2-5 | few | TRBV7-9 | TGTGCCAGCAGCTCGGGGGGGGAGCTCCAAGAGACCCAGTACTTC | CASSSGGELQETQYF
NA | TRBJ1-1 | NA | TRBV20-1 | TGCAGTGCTAGAGAGGACGTGGGGGCTTTCTTT | CSAREDVGAFF
NA | TRBJ2-3 | few | TRBV7-2 | TGTGCCAGCAGCTTACCCACTAGATATACGCAGTATTTT | CASSLPTRYTQYF
NA | TRBJ2-1 | once | TRBV6-6 | TGTGCCAGCAGTCGCCAGGCGTACAATGAGCAGTTCTTC | CASSRQAYNEQFF
NA | TRBJ1-5 | NA | TRBV28 | TGTGCCAGCAGTTTAATGGTGGGGTTTCCCCAGCATTTT | CASSLMVGFPQHF
NA | TRBJ1-2 | few | TRBV10-3 | TGTGCCATCAGGGAACTCGCTAGCTATGGCTACACCTTC | CAIRELASYGYTF
NA | TRBJ2-5 | NA | TRBV20-1 | TGCTGTGCCATACATGACCAAGAGACCCAGTACTTC | CCAIHDQETQYF
NA | TRBJ1-4 | NA | TRBV20-1 | TGCAGTGGGGGTTCTAATGAAAAACTGTTTTTT | CSGGSNEKLFF
NA | TRBJ2-1 | NA | TRBV12-3/TRBV12-4 | TGTGCCAGCACCCCCCAAGGGGGTAAATGGAATGAGCAGTTCTTC | CASTPQGGKWNEQFF
NA | TRBJ2-7 | NA | TRBV19 | TGTGCCGTACGGGTCACGAGCTCCTACGAGCAGTACTTC | CAVRVTSSYEQYF
NA | TRBJ2-2 | NA | TRBV10-3 | TGTGCCATCAAGGTTTTGAACACCGGGGAGCTGTTTTTT | CAIKVLNTGELFF
TRBD2 | TRBJ2-7 | NA | TRBV12-3/TRBV12-4 | TGTGCCAGCAGTGCGGCGCGGGGAGGGGATTACGAGCAGTACTTC | CASSAARGGDYEQYF
TRBD2 | TRBJ2-7 | few | TRBV7-8 | TGTGCCAGCAGCTCCCATGGGGCTAGCGGGAGCCACTACGAGCAGTACTTC | CASSSHGASGSHYEQYF
NA | TRBJ1-2 | few | TRBV7-3 | TGTGCCAGCAGCTTAAACCCGGGAGGCTACACCTTC | CASSLNPGGYTF
NA | TRBJ2-7 | NA | TRBV18 | TGTGCCAGCTCACCAAGTGGGCCACACCACGAGCAGTACTTC | CASSPSGPHHEQYF
TRBD1 | TRBJ1-2 | few | TRBV5-1 | TGCGCCAGCAGCCTGACAGGGGAACGCTATGGCTACACCTTC | CASSLTGERYGYTF
NA | TRBJ2-4 | few | TRBV10-3 | TGTGCCATCAGTGAGTCGAATGCCAAAAACATTCAGTACTTC | CAISESNAKNIQYF
TRBD1 | TRBJ1-2 | NA | TRBV6-1 | TGTGCCAGCAGTGACCGGGACAGACAAGGCTACACCTTC | CASSDRDRQGYTF
NA | TRBJ2-1 | few | TRBV5-1 | TGCGCCAGCAGCTTGGAAAAGACCTACAATGAGCAGTTCTTC | CASSLEKTYNEQFF
TRBD1 | TRBJ1-2 | NA | TRBV6-5 | TGTGCCAGCAGTTTTTCCGGGACAGAAAATGGCTACACCTTC | CASSFSGTENGYTF
NA | TRBJ1-1 | NA | TRBV29-1 | TGCAGCGTCCCGGAATCCCCGAGTACTGAAGCTTTCTTT | CSVPESPSTEAFF
NA | TRBJ1-2 | few | TRBV27 | TGTGCCAGCAGTTTGGTAGGGGGGCAATTATATGGCTACACCTTC | CASSLVGGQLYGYTF
TRBD1 | TRBJ1-1 | NA | TRBV27 | TGTGCCAGCAGTTGGGACCGGGACAGGCCTGAAGCTTTCTTT | CASSWDRDRPEAFF
TRBD2 | TRBJ2-5 | few | TRBV29-1 | TGCAGCGTTGAAGATACTCTAGCGGGGAGGCTGTCACAAGAGACCCAGTACTTC | CSVEDTLAGRLSQETQYF
TRBD1 | TRBJ2-7 | NA | TRBV4-3 | TGCGCCAGCAGCCACGGGACAGGGAATCGCTACGAGCAGTACTTC | CASSHGTGNRYEQYF
NA | TRBJ2-1 | NA | TRBV30 | TGTGCCTGGAGTGTAGGACCCGAGGGGAGCTCCTACAATGAGCAGTTCTTC | CAWSVGPEGSSYNEQFF
TRBD1 | TRBJ1-4 | NA | TRBV20-1 | TGCAGTGCGCCCGAACGAGGGACAGTCATCGAAAAACTGTTTTTT | CSAPERGTVIEKLFF
NA | TRBJ2-1 | NA | TRBV3-1 | TGTGCCAGCAGTCCCCCCAATTCAAACAATGAGCAGTTCTTC | CASSPPNSNNEQFF
NA | TRBJ1-2 | NA | TRBV24-1 | TGTGCCACCAGTGATGAGGGTCCCAATGGCTACACCTTC | CATSDEGPNGYTF
TRBD2 | TRBJ2-2 | NA | TRBV28 | TGTGCCGCGGGAGTAGGGAACACCGGGGAGCTGTTTTTT | CAAGVGNTGELFF
NA | TRBJ2-6 | NA | TRBV7-9 | TGTGCCAGCAGCCTGATGGTCTCTGGGGCCAACGTCCCGACTTTC | CASSLMVSGANVPTF
NA | TRBJ1-1 | NA | TRBV7-2 | TGTGCCAGCAGCTTAGATAGATGGGGCAACACTGAAGCTTTCTTT | CASSLDRWGNTEAFF
TRBD2 | TRBJ2-1 | NA | TRBV12-3/TRBV12-4 | TGTGCCAGCAGTTTTCTAGCGGGGGACTCCTACAATGAGCGGTTCTTC | CASSFLAGDSYNERFF
NA | TRBJ2-7 | NA | TRBV2 | TGTGCCAGCAGTCAGACGGGTTACGACGAGCAGTACTTC | CASSQTGYDEQYF
TRBD2 | TRBJ2-3 | few | TRBV12-5 | TGTGCTAGTGCCTTCGGGCCTTTGGGGAGGGCTGGTACAGATACGCAGTATTTT | CASAFGPLGRAGTDTQYF